This T cell receptor beta chain was retrieved from a study of early T cells in non-severe SARS-CoV-2 infection. V shed 3 bases, J shed 7 bases, and the junction held 6 bases outside the gene matches. This CDR3 comprises 15 residues. Germline lookup yields CDR1 SGHTA and CDR2 FQGTGA. At least ten counts were recorded for this clonotype. TCRdb processed the 5' RACE reads anew with MiXCR; each CDR3 protein has one entry. Here the sample spans just over 60,000 distinct CDR3 sequences, more than 9% being singletons. This chain joins TRBV7-3 and TRBJ2-1, with TRBD2 matching 10 bases. The clonotype comes from an adult who was a healthcare worker with PCR-confirmed SARS-CoV-2 infection or an uninfected control (not recorded which). The sequenced sample was whole blood. Here the CDR3 DNA reads TGTGCCAGCAGCTTTCAGAGCGGGGGGGAGAATGAGCAGTTCTTC. Its protein product is CASSFQSGGENEQFF.